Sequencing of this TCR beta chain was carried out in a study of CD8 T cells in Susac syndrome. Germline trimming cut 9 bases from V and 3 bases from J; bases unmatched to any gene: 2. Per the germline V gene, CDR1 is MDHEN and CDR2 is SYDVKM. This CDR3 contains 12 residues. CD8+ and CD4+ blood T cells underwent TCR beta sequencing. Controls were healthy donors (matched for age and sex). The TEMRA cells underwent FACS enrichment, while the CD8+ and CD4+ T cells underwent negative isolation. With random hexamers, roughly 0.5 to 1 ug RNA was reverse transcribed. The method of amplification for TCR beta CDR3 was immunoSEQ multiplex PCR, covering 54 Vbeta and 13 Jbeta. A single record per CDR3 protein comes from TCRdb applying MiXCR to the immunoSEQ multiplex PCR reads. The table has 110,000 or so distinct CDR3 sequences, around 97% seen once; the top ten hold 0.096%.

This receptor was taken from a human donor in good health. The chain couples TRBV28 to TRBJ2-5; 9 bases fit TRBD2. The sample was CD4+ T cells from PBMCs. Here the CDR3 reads CASSGGKETQYF. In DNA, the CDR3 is TGTGCCAGTAGCGGGGGAAAAGAGACCCAGTACTTC.